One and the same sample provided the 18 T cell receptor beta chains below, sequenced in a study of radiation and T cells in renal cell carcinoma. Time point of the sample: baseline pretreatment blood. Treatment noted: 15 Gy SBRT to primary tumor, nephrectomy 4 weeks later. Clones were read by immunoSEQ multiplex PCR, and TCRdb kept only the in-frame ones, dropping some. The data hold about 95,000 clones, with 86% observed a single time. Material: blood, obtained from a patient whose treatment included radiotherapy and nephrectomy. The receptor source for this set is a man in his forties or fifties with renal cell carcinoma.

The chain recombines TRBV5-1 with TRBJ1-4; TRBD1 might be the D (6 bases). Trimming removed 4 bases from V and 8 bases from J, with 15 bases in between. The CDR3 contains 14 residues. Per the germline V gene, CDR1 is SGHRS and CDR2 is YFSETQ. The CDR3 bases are TGCGCCAGCAGCGCGCAAGTACAGGGAGAAAAACTGTTTTTT. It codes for CASSAQVQGEKLFF.

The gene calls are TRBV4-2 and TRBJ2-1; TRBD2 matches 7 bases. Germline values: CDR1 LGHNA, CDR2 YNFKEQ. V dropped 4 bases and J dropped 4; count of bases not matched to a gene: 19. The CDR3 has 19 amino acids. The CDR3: CASSPGGLVFPGSYNEQFF. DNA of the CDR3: TGTGCCAGCAGCCCGGGAGGACTAGTCTTTCCCGGATCTTACAATGAGCAGTTCTTC.

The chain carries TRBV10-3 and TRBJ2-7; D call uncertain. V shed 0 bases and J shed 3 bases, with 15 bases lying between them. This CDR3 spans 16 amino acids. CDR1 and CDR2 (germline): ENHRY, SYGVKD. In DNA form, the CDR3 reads TGTGCCATCAGTGAGTCCGGGTCCCCCAGATTCTACGAGCAGTACTTC. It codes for CAISESGSPRFYEQYF.

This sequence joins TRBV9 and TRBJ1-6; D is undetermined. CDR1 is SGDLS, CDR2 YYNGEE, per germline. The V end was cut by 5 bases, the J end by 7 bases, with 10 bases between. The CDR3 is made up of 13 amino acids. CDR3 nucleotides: TGTGCCAGCAGTGGTGCCTGGAATTCACCCCTCCACTTT. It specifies CASSGAWNSPLHF.

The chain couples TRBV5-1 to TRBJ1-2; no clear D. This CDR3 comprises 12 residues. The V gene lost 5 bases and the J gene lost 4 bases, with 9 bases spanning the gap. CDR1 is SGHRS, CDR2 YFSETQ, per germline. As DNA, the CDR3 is TGCGCCAGCAGAGGGCAGTCCTATGGCTACACCTTC. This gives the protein CASRGQSYGYTF.

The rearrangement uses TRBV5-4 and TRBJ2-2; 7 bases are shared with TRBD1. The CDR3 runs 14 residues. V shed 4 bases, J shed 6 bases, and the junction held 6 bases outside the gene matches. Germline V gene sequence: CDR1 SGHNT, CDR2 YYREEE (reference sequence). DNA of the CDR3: TGTGCCAGCAGCGAGCGACAGGGCTCCGGGGAGCTGTTTTTT. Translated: CASSERQGSGELFF.

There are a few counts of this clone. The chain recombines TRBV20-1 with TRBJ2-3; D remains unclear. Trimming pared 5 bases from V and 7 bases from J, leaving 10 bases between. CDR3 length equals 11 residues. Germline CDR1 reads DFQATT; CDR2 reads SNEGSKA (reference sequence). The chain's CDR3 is CSAAHTHTQYF. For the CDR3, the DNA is TGCAGTGCTGCCCACACTCATACGCAGTATTTT.

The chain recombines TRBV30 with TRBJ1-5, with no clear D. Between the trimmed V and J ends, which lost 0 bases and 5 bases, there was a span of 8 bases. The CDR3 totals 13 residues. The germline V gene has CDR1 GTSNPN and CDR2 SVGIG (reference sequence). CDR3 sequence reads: CAWSVTRDQPQHF. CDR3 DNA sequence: TGTGCCTGGAGTGTTACCCGGGATCAGCCCCAGCATTTT.

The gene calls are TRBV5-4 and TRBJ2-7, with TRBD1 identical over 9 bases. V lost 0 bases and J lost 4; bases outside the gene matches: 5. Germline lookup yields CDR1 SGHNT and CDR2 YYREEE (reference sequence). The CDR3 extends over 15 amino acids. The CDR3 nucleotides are TGTGCCAGCAGCTTGGGGGGGACAGGGAGGTACGAGCAGTACTTC. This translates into CASSLGGTGRYEQYF.

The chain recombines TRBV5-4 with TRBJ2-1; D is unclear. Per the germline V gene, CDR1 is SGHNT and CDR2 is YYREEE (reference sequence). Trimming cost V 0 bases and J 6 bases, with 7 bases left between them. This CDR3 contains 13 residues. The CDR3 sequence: CASSLVVPNEQFF. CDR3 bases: TGTGCCAGCAGCTTGGTAGTCCCCAATGAGCAGTTCTTC.

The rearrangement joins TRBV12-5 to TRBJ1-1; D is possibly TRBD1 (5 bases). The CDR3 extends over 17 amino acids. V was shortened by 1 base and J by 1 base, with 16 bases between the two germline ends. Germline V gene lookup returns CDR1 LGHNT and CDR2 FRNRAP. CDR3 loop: CASGLGDPGPTNTEAFF. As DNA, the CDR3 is TGTGCTAGTGGTTTGGGAGACCCGGGACCTACGAACACTGAAGCTTTCTTT.

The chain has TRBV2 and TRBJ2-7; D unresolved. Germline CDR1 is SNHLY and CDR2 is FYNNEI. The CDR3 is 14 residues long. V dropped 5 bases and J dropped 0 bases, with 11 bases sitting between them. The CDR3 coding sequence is TGTGCCAGCAGTCAGGACCCGAGCTCCTACGAGCAGTACTTC. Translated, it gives CASSQDPSSYEQYF. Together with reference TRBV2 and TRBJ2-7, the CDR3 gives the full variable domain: EPEVTQTPSHQVTQMGQEVILRCVPISNHLYFYWYRQILGQKVEFLVSFYNNEISEKSEIFDDQFSVERPDGSNFTLKIRSTKLEDSAMYFCASSQDPSSYEQYFGPGTRLTVT.

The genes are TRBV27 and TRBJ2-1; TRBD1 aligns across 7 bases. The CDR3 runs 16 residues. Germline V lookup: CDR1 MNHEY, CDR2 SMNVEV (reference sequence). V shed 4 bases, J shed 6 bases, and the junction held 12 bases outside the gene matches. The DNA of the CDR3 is TGTGCCAGCAGTTCGCGGCAGGGGGAGCTTTTCAATGAGCAGTTCTTC. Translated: CASSSRQGELFNEQFF.

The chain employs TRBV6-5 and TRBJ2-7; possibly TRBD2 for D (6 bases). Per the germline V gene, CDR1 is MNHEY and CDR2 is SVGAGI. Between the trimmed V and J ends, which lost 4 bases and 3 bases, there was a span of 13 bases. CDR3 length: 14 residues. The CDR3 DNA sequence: TGTGCCAGCAGTTTCGGGACTCGAAGCTACGAGCAGTACTTC. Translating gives CASSFGTRSYEQYF.

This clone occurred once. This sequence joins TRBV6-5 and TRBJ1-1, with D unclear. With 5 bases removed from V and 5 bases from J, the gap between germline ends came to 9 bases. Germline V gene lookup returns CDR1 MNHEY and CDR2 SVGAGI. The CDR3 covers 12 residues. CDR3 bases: TGTGCCAGCAGTAACGGGGTGACTGAAGCTTTCTTT. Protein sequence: CASSNGVTEAFF.

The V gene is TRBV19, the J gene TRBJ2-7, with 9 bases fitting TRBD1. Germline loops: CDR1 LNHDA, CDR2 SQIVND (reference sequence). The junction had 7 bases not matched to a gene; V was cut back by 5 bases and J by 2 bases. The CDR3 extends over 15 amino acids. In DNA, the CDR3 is TGTGCCAGTAGTGCCCCCCGGGACAGGGCCTACGAGCAGTACTTC. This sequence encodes CASSAPRDRAYEQYF.

The CDR3 here is CASSQTDGTRSSYNEQFF. The DNA for the CDR3 is TGTGCCAGCAGCCAAACCGACGGGACTAGGAGTTCCTACAATGAGCAGTTCTTC. This chain links TRBV9 with TRBJ2-1, with 8 bases identical to TRBD2. Germline V CDR1 and CDR2: SGDLS, YYNGEE. CDR3 length: 18 residues. Losses at the gene ends were 4 bases for V and 1 base for J; bases not matched to a gene: 13.

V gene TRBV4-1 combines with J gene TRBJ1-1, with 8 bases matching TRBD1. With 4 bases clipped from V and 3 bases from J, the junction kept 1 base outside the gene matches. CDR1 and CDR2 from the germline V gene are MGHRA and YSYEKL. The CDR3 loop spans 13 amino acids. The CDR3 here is CASSRTGYTEAFF. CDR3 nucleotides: TGCGCCAGCAGCCGGACAGGGTACACTGAAGCTTTCTTT.